What follows is one T cell receptor (beta chain) and its context. The sample comes from a study of blood T cell repertoires in COVID-19. Background on the study: PBMCs, B-cell-depleted T cells, or T cells provided the cDNA or gDNA that made up the material.

Authors' processing steps: Reference gene primers were amplified, and this amplification served to estimate nucleated cell counts. The repertoire was sequenced with immunoSEQ multiplex PCR; TCRdb's copy has only in-frame clones and lacks some. V and J calls and clone size come straight from that table; D and trimming were deduced from the DNA. In the table there are about 210,000 clones, around nine tenths of which are singletons. The CDR3 runs to 14 residues. Germline CDR1 SGHRS, CDR2 YFSETQ. The V gene lost 5 bases and the J gene lost 7 bases, with 19 bases spanning the gap. The sequencing input was peripheral blood. The TCR sequence derives from a man aged 60-69 years who had recovered from COVID-19. The rearrangement joins TRBV5-1 to TRBJ2-7, with D maybe TRBD2 (10 bases). The CDR3 region is CASRRTSGTGEQYF. DNA for the CDR3: TGCGCCAGCAGACGCACTAGCGGGACAGGGGAGCAGTACTTC.